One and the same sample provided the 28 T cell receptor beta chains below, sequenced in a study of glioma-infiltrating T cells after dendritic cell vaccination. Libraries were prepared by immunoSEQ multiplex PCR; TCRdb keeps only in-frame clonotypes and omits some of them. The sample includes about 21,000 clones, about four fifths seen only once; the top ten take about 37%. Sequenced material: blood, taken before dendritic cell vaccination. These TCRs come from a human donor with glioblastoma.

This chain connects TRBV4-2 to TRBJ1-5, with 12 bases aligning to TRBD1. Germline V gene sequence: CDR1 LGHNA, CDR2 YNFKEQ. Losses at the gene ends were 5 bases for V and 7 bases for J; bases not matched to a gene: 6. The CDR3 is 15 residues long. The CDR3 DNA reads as TGTGCCAGCAGCGGGGACAGGGGGCTCCAACAGCCCCAGCATTTT. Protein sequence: CASSGDRGLQQPQHF.

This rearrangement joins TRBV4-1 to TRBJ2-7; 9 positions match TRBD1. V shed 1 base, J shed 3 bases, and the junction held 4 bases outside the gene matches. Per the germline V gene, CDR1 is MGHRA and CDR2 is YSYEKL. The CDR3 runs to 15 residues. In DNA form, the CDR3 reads TGCGCCAGCAGCCAAGCACGGGACAGGGTCTACGAGCAGTACTTC. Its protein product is CASSQARDRVYEQYF.

CDR3 protein: CASSLAGAHEQYF. The CDR3 region has the DNA TGTGCCAGCAGCTTAGCGGGAGCCCACGAGCAGTACTTC. V gene TRBV7-2 combines with J gene TRBJ2-7; D is possibly TRBD2 (5 bases). The CDR3 runs to 13 residues. From germline, CDR1 is SGHTA and CDR2 FQGNSA. Trimming shortened V by 0 bases and J by 5 bases, and 8 bases separated the two germline ends.

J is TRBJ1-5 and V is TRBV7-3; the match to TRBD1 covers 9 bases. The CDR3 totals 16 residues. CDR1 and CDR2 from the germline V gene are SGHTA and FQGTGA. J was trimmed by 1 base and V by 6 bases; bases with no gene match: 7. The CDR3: CASSPGTGTSNQPQHF. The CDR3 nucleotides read TGTGCCAGCAGTCCCGGGACAGGGACCAGCAATCAGCCCCAGCATTTT. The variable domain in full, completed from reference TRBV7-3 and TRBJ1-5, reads GAGVSQTPSNKVTEKGKYVELRCDPISGHTALYWYRQSLGQGPEFLIYFQGTGAADDSGLPNDRFFAVRPEGSVSTLKIQRTERGDSAVYLCASSPGTGTSNQPQHFGDGTRLSIL.

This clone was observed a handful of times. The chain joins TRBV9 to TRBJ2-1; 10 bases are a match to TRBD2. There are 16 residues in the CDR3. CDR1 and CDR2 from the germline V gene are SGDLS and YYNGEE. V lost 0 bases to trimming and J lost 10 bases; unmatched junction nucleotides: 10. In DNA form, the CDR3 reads TGTGCCAGCAGCGTAGGGCCAGCGGGAGGGCCGGAGGAGCAGTTCTTC. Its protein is CASSVGPAGGPEEQFF.

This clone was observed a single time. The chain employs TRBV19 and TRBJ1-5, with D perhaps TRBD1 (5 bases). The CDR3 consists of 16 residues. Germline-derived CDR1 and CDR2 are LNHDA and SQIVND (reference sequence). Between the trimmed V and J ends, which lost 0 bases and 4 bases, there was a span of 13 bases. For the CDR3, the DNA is TGTGCCAGTAGTATAGAAGGGGTCCCGAGGAATCAGCCCCAGCATTTT. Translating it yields CASSIEGVPRNQPQHF.

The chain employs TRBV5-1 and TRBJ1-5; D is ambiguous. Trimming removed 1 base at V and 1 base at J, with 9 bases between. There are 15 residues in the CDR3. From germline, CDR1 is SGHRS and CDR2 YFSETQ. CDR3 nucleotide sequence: TGCGCCAGCAGCTTGTTTGGTGCGAGCAATCAGCCCCAGCATTTT. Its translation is CASSLFGASNQPQHF.

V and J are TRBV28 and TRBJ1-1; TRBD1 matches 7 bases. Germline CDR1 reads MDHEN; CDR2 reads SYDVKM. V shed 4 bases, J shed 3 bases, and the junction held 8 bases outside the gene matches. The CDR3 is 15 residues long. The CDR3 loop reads CASSSTGVSYTEAFF. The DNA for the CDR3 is TGTGCCAGCAGTTCCACAGGGGTGTCTTACACTGAAGCTTTCTTT.

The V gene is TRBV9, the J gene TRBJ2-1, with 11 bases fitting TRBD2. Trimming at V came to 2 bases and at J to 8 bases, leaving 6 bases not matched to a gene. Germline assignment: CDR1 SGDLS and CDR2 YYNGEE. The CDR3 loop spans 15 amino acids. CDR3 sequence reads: CASSVSGRANDEQFF. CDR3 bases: TGTGCCAGCAGCGTTAGCGGGAGGGCCAACGATGAGCAGTTCTTC.

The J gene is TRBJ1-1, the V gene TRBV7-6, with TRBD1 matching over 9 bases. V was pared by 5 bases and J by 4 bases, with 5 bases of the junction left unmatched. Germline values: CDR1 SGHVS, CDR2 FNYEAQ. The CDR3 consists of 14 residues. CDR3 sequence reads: CASSRTGGVTEAFF. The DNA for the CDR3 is TGTGCCAGCAGCCGAACAGGGGGCGTCACTGAAGCTTTCTTT. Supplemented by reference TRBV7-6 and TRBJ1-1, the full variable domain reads GAGVSQSPRYKVTKRGQDVALRCDPISGHVSLYWYRQALGQGPEFLTYFNYEAQQDKSGLPNDRFSAERPEGSISTLTIQRTEQRDSAMYRCASSRTGGVTEAFFGQGTRLTVV.

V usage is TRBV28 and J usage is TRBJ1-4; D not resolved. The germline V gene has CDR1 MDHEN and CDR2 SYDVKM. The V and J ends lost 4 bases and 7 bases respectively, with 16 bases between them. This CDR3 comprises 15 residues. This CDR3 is CASSSRMRETEKLFF. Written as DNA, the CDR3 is TGTGCCAGCAGTTCCCGGATGCGGGAGACTGAAAAACTGTTTTTT. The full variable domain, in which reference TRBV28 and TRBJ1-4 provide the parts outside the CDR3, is DVKVTQSSRYLVKRTGEKVFLECVQDMDHENMFWYRQDPGLGLRLIYFSYDVKMKEKGDIPEGYSVSREKKERFSLILESASTNQTSMYLCASSSRMRETEKLFFGSGTQLSVL.

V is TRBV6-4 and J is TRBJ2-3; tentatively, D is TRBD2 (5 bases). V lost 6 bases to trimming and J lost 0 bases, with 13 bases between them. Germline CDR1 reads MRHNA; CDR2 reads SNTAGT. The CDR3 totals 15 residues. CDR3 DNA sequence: TGTGCCAGCAGCGAAGGACTCCGTAGCACAGATACGCAGTATTTT. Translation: CASSEGLRSTDTQYF.

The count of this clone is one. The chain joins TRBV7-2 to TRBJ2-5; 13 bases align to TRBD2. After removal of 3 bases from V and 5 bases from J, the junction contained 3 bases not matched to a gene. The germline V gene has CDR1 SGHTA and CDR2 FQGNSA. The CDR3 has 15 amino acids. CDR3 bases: TGTGCCAGCAGCTTGGGACTAGCGGGAACTGAGACCCAGTACTTC. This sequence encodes CASSLGLAGTETQYF.

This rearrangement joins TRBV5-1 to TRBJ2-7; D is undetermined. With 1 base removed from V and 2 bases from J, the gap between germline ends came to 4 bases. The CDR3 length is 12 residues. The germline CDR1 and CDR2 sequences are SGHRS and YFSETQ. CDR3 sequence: CASSLTTYEQYF. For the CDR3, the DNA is TGCGCCAGCAGCTTGACTACCTACGAGCAGTACTTC.

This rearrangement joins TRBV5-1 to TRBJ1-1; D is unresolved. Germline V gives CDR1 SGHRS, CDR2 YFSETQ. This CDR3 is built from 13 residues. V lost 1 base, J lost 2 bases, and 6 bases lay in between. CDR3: CASSLTGNTEAFF. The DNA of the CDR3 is TGCGCCAGCAGCTTGACGGGAAACACTGAAGCTTTCTTT.

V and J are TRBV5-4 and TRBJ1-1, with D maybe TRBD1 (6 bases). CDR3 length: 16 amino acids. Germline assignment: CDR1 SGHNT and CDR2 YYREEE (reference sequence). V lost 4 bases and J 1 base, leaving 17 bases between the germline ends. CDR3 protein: CASSPRGGAANTEAFF. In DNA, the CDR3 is TGTGCCAGCAGCCCCCGAGGGGGGGCTGCGAACACTGAAGCTTTCTTT. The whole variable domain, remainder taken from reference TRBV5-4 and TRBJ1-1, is ETGVTQSPTHLIKTRGQQVTLRCSSQSGHNTVSWYQQALGQGPQFIFQYYREEENGRGNFPPRFSGLQFPNYSSELNVNALELDDSALYLCASSPRGGAANTEAFFGQGTRLTVV.

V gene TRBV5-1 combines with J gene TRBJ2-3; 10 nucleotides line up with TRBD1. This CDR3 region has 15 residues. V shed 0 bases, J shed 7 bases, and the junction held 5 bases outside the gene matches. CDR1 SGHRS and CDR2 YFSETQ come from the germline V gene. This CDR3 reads CASSLAGQGRNTQYF. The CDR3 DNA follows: TGCGCCAGCAGCTTGGCGGGACAGGGGAGAAATACGCAGTATTTT.

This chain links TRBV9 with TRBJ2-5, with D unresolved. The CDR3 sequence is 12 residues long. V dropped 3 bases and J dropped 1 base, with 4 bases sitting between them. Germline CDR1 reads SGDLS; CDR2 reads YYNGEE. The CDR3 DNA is TGTGCCAGCAGCGGCGGCCAAGAGACCCAGTACTTC. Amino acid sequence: CASSGGQETQYF.

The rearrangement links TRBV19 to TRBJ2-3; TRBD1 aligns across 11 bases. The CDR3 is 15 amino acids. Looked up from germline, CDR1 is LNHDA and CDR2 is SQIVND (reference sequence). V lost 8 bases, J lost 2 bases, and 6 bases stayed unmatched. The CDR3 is CASAGTGGLTDTQYF. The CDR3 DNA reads TGTGCCAGTGCCGGGACAGGGGGACTCACAGATACGCAGTATTTT.

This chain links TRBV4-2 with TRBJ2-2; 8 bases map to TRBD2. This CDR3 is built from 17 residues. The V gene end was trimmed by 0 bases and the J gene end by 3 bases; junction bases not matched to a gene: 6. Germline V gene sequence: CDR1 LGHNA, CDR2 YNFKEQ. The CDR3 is CASSQERAGDHTGELFF. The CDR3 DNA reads TGTGCCAGCAGCCAAGAGAGAGCGGGAGACCACACCGGGGAGCTGTTTTTT.

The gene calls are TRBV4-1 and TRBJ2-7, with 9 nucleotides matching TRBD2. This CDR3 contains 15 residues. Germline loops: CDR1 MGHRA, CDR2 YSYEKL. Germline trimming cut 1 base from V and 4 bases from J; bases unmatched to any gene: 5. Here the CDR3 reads CASSQGAGGPYEQYF. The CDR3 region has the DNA TGCGCCAGCAGCCAAGGGGCGGGAGGGCCTTACGAGCAGTACTTC.

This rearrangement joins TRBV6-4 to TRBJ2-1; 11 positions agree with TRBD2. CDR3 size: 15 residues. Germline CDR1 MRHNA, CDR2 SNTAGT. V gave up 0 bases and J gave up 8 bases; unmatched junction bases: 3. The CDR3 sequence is CASSDSGTSGDEQFF. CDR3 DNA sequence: TGTGCCAGCAGTGACTCTGGGACTAGCGGAGATGAGCAGTTCTTC.

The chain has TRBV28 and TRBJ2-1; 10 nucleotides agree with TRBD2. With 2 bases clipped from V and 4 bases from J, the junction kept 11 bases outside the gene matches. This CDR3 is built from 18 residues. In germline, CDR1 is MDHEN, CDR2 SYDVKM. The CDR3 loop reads CASSLMDSLLAGYNEQFF. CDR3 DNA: TGTGCCAGCAGTTTAATGGACAGCCTACTAGCGGGGTACAATGAGCAGTTCTTC. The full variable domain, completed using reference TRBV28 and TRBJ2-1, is DVKVTQSSRYLVKRTGEKVFLECVQDMDHENMFWYRQDPGLGLRLIYFSYDVKMKEKGDIPEGYSVSREKKERFSLILESASTNQTSMYLCASSLMDSLLAGYNEQFFGPGTRLTVL.

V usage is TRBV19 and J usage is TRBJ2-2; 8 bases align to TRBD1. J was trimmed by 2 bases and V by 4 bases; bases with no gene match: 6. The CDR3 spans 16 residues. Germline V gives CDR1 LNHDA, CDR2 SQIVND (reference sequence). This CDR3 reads CASSTRTGINTGELFF. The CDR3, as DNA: TGTGCCAGTAGTACCCGGACAGGGATAAACACCGGGGAGCTGTTTTTT.

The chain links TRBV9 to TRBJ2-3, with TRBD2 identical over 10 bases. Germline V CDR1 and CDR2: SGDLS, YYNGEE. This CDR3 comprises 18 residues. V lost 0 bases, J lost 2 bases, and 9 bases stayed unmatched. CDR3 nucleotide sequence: TGTGCCAGCAGCGTAGCGACGGCTAGCGGGAGAATCACAGATACGCAGTATTTT. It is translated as CASSVATASGRITDTQYF.

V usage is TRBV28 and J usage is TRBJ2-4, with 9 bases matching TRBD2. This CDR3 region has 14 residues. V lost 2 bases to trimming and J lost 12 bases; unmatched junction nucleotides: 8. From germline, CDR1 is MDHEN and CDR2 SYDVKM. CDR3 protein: CASSLGAGGRNQYF. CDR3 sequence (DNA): TGTGCCAGCAGTTTAGGGGCGGGAGGGCGGAATCAGTACTTC.

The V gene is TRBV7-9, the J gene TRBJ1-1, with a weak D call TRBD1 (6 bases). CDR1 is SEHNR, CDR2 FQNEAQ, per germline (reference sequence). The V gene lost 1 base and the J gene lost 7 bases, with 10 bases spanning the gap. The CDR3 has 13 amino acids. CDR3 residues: CASSLGRGYEAFF. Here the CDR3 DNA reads TGTGCCAGCAGCTTAGGCAGGGGATATGAAGCTTTCTTT.

CDR3 bases: TGTGCCGGCAAGGGGGGGGGAAGAGTAGATACGCAGTATTTT. Its translation: CAGKGGGRVDTQYF. This sequence joins TRBV6-1 and TRBJ2-3; perhaps TRBD2 as D (7 bases). This CDR3 spans 14 amino acids. V was trimmed by 11 bases and J by 5 bases, leaving 20 bases between them. CDR1 is MNHNS and CDR2 is SASEGT in the germline V gene.